This paragraph covers one T cell receptor (beta chain) sequence. In the original analysis: By means of reference gene primer amplification, nucleated cell counts were estimated. Only in-frame clones appear in the TCRdb table, and some are missing; sequencing was by immunoSEQ multiplex PCR. V and J calls and clone size come straight from that table; D and trimming were deduced from the DNA. The top ten clones hold over 2% of a sample with around 300,000 clones, 80% to 90% of them seen once. The sample comes from a study of blood T cell repertoires in COVID-19. Study in general: Both acute and convalescent COVID-19 samples were obtained from the United States, Italy and Spain.

V lost 3 bases and J lost 1, with 10 bases in between. CDR3 size: 16 residues. CDR1 and CDR2 from the germline V gene are SGHAT and FQNNGV. Assignments of participants to cohorts depended upon their own reported clinical history. Two negative PCRs, clearance, or symptom resolution had been documented for recovered Cohort 3 donors. The clonotype was recovered from a woman aged 18 to 35 who had recovered from COVID-19. Sequences were obtained from PBMCs or T cells enriched from blood (not recorded which). The chain uses TRBV11-2 and TRBJ1-6; D gene unclear. Written as DNA, the CDR3 is TGTGCCAGCAGCTTGGAGGCGGCGTCCTATAATTCACCCCTCCACTTT. Its protein is CASSLEAASYNSPLHF. The entire variable domain, with the rest obtained from reference TRBV11-2 and TRBJ1-6, is as follows: EAGVAQSPRYKIIEKRQSVAFWCNPISGHATLYWYQQILGQGPKLLIQFQNNGVVDDSQLPKDRFSAERLKGVDSTLKIQPAKLEDSAVYLCASSLEAASYNSPLHFGNGTRLTVT.